These 31 T cell receptor beta chains originate from one sample sequenced in a study of blood T cell repertoires in COVID-19. Clones were read by immunoSEQ multiplex PCR, and TCRdb kept only the in-frame ones, dropping some. The table includes 250,000 to 300,000 clones, roughly 93% detected once. Sample: PBMCs or T cells enriched from blood (not recorded which). Receptors originate from a woman in her thirties or forties with acute COVID-19.

This rearrangement joins TRBV11-2 to TRBJ2-2, with TRBD1 identical over 7 bases. Germline V lookup: CDR1 SGHAT, CDR2 FQNNGV. With V trimmed by 5 bases and J by 6 bases, 9 bases remained unmatched. There are 15 residues in the CDR3. The CDR3 spells CASSALKGAAGELFF. CDR3 nucleotide sequence: TGTGCCAGCAGCGCCCTAAAGGGGGCCGCCGGGGAGCTGTTTTTT. The variable domain in full, completed from reference TRBV11-2 and TRBJ2-2, reads EAGVAQSPRYKIIEKRQSVAFWCNPISGHATLYWYQQILGQGPKLLIQFQNNGVVDDSQLPKDRFSAERLKGVDSTLKIQPAKLEDSAVYLCASSALKGAAGELFFGEGSRLTVL.

This chain links TRBV18 with TRBJ2-2; TRBD2 might be the D (5 bases). The germline V and J ends were trimmed by 3 bases and 4 bases, with 12 bases remaining between them. The CDR3 consists of 15 residues. Per germline, CDR1 KGHSH and CDR2 LQKENI. The CDR3 sequence is CASSPFGESTGELFF. The CDR3 nucleotides are TGTGCCAGCTCACCCTTCGGGGAGAGCACCGGGGAGCTGTTTTTT.

The V gene is TRBV6-5, the J gene TRBJ2-6, with TRBD1 as a possible D gene (6 bases). This CDR3 has 16 amino acids. The V end was cut by 4 bases, the J end by 2 bases, with 12 bases between. Germline-derived CDR1 and CDR2 are MNHEY and SVGAGI. The CDR3 region has the DNA TGTGCCAGCAGTTTCATAACAGGGACTGGGGCCAACGTCCTGACTTTC. This sequence encodes CASSFITGTGANVLTF.

The rearrangement links TRBV6-6 to TRBJ2-5; D might be TRBD2 (5 bases). Between the trimmed V and J ends, which lost 6 bases and 5 bases, there was a span of 10 bases. In germline, CDR1 is MNHNY, CDR2 SVGAGI (reference sequence). The CDR3 sequence is 12 residues long. DNA of the CDR3: TGTGCCAGCAGCGGGGTTAGGGAGACCCAGTACTTC. Its protein is CASSGVRETQYF.

The CDR3 bases are TGTGCCAGCAGCCGCGGGGATGGCTACACCTTC. Its translation: CASSRGDGYTF. V and J are TRBV7-9 and TRBJ1-2; D call uncertain. Trimming cost V 5 bases and J 6 bases, with 7 bases left between them. CDR1 and CDR2 (germline): SEHNR, FQNEAQ (reference sequence). This CDR3 contains 11 residues.

The chain combines TRBV18 with TRBJ1-1, with D unclear. The CDR3 has 13 amino acids. Trimming cost V 11 bases and J 0 bases, with 13 bases left between them. Germline CDR1 is KGHSH and CDR2 is LQKENI. The CDR3 region has the DNA TGTGCCGGGCGAAGAGATTTGAACACTGAAGCTTTCTTT. Its translation is CAGRRDLNTEAFF. Combining the CDR3 with reference TRBV18 and TRBJ1-1 gives the whole variable domain NAGVMQNPRHLVRRRGQEARLRCSPMKGHSHVYWYRQLPEEGLKFMVYLQKENIIDESGMPKERFSAEFPKEGPSILRIQQVVRGDSAAYFCAGRRDLNTEAFFGQGTRLTVV.

This sequence joins TRBV2 and TRBJ1-1, with 7 bases identical to TRBD1. The J segment lost 6 bases and the V segment lost 6 bases, leaving 4 bases of the junction unmatched. The CDR3 is 12 amino acids. Germline CDR1 reads SNHLY; CDR2 reads FYNNEI. CDR3 DNA sequence: TGTGCCAGCAGAGAACAGGGGCCTGAAGCTTTCTTT. Protein sequence: CASREQGPEAFF.

The chain uses TRBV5-1 and TRBJ2-1; 11 nucleotides align to TRBD2. The CDR3 consists of 17 residues. The germline V gene has CDR1 SGHRS and CDR2 YFSETQ. The ends lost 2 bases at V and 4 bases at J; junction bases unmatched: 8. The DNA of the CDR3 is TGCGCCAGCAGCTTCTCCTCACTAGCGGGGGTTTACAATGAGCAGTTCTTC. Translating it yields CASSFSSLAGVYNEQFF.

The V gene is TRBV5-4, the J gene TRBJ2-5, with 10 bases lining up with TRBD2. This CDR3 has 15 residues. Germline CDR1 reads SGHNT; CDR2 reads YYREEE (reference sequence). V was pared by 4 bases and J by 5 bases, with 8 bases of the junction left unmatched. The CDR3 sequence: CASSGKRGGGETQYF. The CDR3, as DNA: TGTGCCAGCAGCGGGAAGCGGGGGGGCGGCGAGACCCAGTACTTC.

The J gene is TRBJ2-3, the V gene TRBV24-1; weak D call: TRBD1 (6 bases). The V gene's germline CDR1 is KGHDR and CDR2 SFDVKD. Trimming stripped 3 bases from V and 0 bases from J, with 9 bases between. The CDR3 runs to 15 residues. The CDR3 sequence is CATSDPGHSTDTQYF. DNA of the CDR3: TGTGCCACCAGTGATCCGGGACACAGCACAGATACGCAGTATTTT.

As to this clone: The same CDR3 can be traced to other DNA sequences in this sample. The J gene is TRBJ1-1, the V gene TRBV5-1; D gene uncertain. The CDR3 is made up of 14 amino acids. CDR1 is SGHRS and CDR2 is YFSETQ in the germline V gene. The V end was cut by 0 bases, the J end by 0 bases, with 6 bases between. The CDR3 loop is CASSLASVNTEAFF. CDR3 coding DNA: TGCGCCAGCAGCTTGGCCTCAGTGAACACTGAAGCTTTCTTT.

The chain has TRBV4-1 and TRBJ1-1; 7 nucleotides align to TRBD1. This CDR3 comprises 17 residues. V was pared by 2 bases and J by 4 bases, with 13 bases of the junction left unmatched. Germline V lookup: CDR1 MGHRA, CDR2 YSYEKL. Written as DNA, the CDR3 is TGCGCCAGCAGCCAAAGGCGTGTAGGGGGCTTGGGCACTGAAGCTTTCTTT. Its protein product is CASSQRRVGGLGTEAFF.

The chain uses TRBV13 and TRBJ2-5; 8 bases match TRBD1. Germline V gene lookup returns CDR1 PRHDT and CDR2 FYEKMQ (reference sequence). Trimming cost V 0 bases and J 5 bases; bases outside gene matches: 5. This CDR3 contains 15 residues. Here the CDR3 reads CASSLGTGVLETQYF. The CDR3 DNA reads TGTGCCAGCAGCTTAGGGACAGGGGTGTTGGAGACCCAGTACTTC.

In this sample, this clone turned up once. The chain links TRBV21-1 to TRBJ2-5; whether TRBD1, the table's D call, matches the DNA was not checked. TRBV21-1 is labeled a pseudogene. This CDR3 has 17 residues. The CDR3 DNA follows: TGTGCCAGCAGCACCCGGCGCGGACAGGCTTTCCAAGAGACCCAGTACTTC. Translating it yields CASSTRRGQAFQETQYF.

The genes are TRBV14 and TRBJ1-1; D uncertain. The V end lost 1 base, the J end lost 1 base, and 7 bases lay between the germline ends. This CDR3 spans 14 amino acids. Germline assignment: CDR1 SGHDN and CDR2 FVKESK. This CDR3 reads CASSQGLKNTEAFF. The CDR3 DNA sequence: TGTGCCAGCAGCCAAGGACTCAAGAACACTGAAGCTTTCTTT. Drawing the rest from reference TRBV14 and TRBJ1-1, the complete variable domain is EAGVTQFPSHSVIEKGQTVTLRCDPISGHDNLYWYRRVMGKEIKFLLHFVKESKQDESGMPNNRFLAERTGGTYSTLKVQPAELEDSGVYFCASSQGLKNTEAFFGQGTRLTVV.

The CDR3 protein is CASTHLPPGGGYTF. CDR3 nucleotide sequence: TGTGCCAGCACCCACCTCCCCCCCGGAGGAGGCTACACCTTC. The V and J genes are TRBV5-6 and TRBJ1-2; no clear D. The CDR3 loop spans 14 amino acids. Trimming took off 6 bases at V and 8 bases at J, with 20 bases between the two ends. Germline V gene data show CDR1 as SGHDT and CDR2 as YYEEEE.

V is TRBV6-1 and J is TRBJ1-2; 10 bases map to TRBD1. The CDR3 spans 16 residues. CDR1 is MNHNS, CDR2 SASEGT, per germline. The junction had 7 bases not matched to a gene; V was cut back by 4 bases and J by 2 bases. For the CDR3, the DNA is TGTGCCAGCAGTGGGGACAGGGGAGCATTAAACTATGGCTACACCTTC. Residues: CASSGDRGALNYGYTF.

This rearrangement joins TRBV7-2 to TRBJ1-1; 7 bases agree with TRBD1. The CDR3 length is 19 residues. Germline CDR1 SGHTA, CDR2 FQGNSA. Trimming removed 5 bases from V and 6 bases from J; junction bases left unmatched: 24. CDR3 sequence (DNA): TGTGCCAGCAGCCTTCCTCAGGGGGTGACAGTCCTTAAGGTCGCTGAAGCTTTCTTT. Translated, it gives CASSLPQGVTVLKVAEAFF.

This chain joins TRBV6-1 and TRBJ1-2; perhaps TRBD1 as D (5 bases). CDR1 and CDR2 from the germline V gene are MNHNS and SASEGT. V lost 1 base, J lost 2 bases, and 14 bases lay in between. There are 16 residues in the CDR3. The DNA of the CDR3 is TGTGCCAGCAGTGAAGTGATACCGGACACGAACTATGGCTACACCTTC. It specifies CASSEVIPDTNYGYTF.

V gene TRBV20-1 combines with J gene TRBJ1-5; D ambiguous. This CDR3 is 10 amino acids long. The ends were cut back, 5 bases at V and 4 bases at J, with 3 bases in the middle. The germline V gene encodes CDR1 DFQATT and CDR2 SNEGSKA (reference sequence). The CDR3 nucleotides read TGCAGTGCTGAGAATCAGCCCCAGCATTTT. Its protein is CSAENQPQHF.

This sequence joins TRBV5-6 and TRBJ2-5; a possible D gene is TRBD1 (6 bases). The V end lost 4 bases, the J end lost 2 bases, and 9 bases lay between the germline ends. The CDR3 has 13 residues. In germline, CDR1 is SGHDT, CDR2 YYEEEE. DNA of the CDR3: TGTGCCAGCAGCACCCAGGGGCAAGAGACCCAGTACTTC. It specifies CASSTQGQETQYF.

The chain couples TRBV5-4 to TRBJ2-5; 12 bases match TRBD2. The junction had 1 base not matched to a gene; V was cut back by 5 bases and J by 5 bases. This CDR3 spans 13 amino acids. The V gene's germline CDR1 is SGHNT and CDR2 YYREEE (reference sequence). The CDR3: CASSTSGGETQYF. The CDR3 coding sequence is TGTGCCAGCAGTACTAGCGGGGGGGAGACCCAGTACTTC. The full variable domain, in which reference TRBV5-4 and TRBJ2-5 provide the parts outside the CDR3, is ETGVTQSPTHLIKTRGQQVTLRCSSQSGHNTVSWYQQALGQGPQFIFQYYREEENGRGNFPPRFSGLQFPNYSSELNVNALELDDSALYLCASSTSGGETQYFGPGTRLLVL.

V is TRBV6-2 or TRBV6-3 and J is TRBJ2-3; 9 bases are shared with TRBD2. Trimming at V came to 2 bases and at J to 4 bases, leaving 10 bases not matched to a gene. Germline CDR1 MNHEY, CDR2 SVGEGT. This CDR3 spans 17 amino acids. The CDR3 DNA reads TGTGCCAGCAGTTACCCAGAGGCGGGAGGGTTCCCAGATACGCAGTATTTT. Amino acids: CASSYPEAGGFPDTQYF.

This clone was seen only once. The chain has TRBV5-5 and TRBJ1-2; 9 bases align to TRBD1. Germline assignment: CDR1 SGHKS and CDR2 YYEKEE (reference sequence). This CDR3 region has 15 residues. The J segment lost 8 bases and the V segment lost 0 bases, leaving 8 bases of the junction unmatched. CDR3 in DNA: TGTGCCAGCAGCTTGGAGGGGACAGGGTTAGTCGGCTACACCTTC. It encodes CASSLEGTGLVGYTF.

The CDR3 region has the DNA TGTGCCAGCACCCCAAAAGGGGGGGCGCGCGAGCAGTACTTC. Its translation is CASTPKGGAREQYF. The chain has TRBV27 and TRBJ2-7; tentatively, D is TRBD2 (7 bases). This CDR3 region has 14 residues. V dropped 7 bases and J dropped 6 bases, with 19 bases sitting between them. Germline loops: CDR1 MNHEY, CDR2 SMNVEV (reference sequence).

CDR3 amino acids: CASSESGTPTFGYTF. The DNA of the CDR3 is TGTGCCAGCAGTGAGTCGGGGACACCCACGTTTGGCTACACCTTC. V and J are TRBV2 and TRBJ1-2, with D tentatively TRBD1 (6 bases). This CDR3 comprises 15 residues. CDR1 is SNHLY and CDR2 is FYNNEI in the germline V gene. V dropped 3 bases and J dropped 7 bases, with 18 bases sitting between them.

This chain joins TRBV15 and TRBJ1-2; 10 nucleotides agree with TRBD1. V dropped 0 bases and J dropped 0; count of bases not matched to a gene: 4. Germline V gives CDR1 LNHNV, CDR2 YYDKDF (reference sequence). The CDR3 contains 17 residues. Here the CDR3 reads CATSRDRGTGANYGYTF. The CDR3 DNA follows: TGTGCCACCAGCAGAGATCGGGGGACAGGGGCTAACTATGGCTACACCTTC.

J is TRBJ1-4 and V is TRBV5-1; D remains unclear. The germline V gene encodes CDR1 SGHRS and CDR2 YFSETQ. CDR3 length: 15 residues. With 3 bases removed from V and 0 bases from J, the gap between germline ends came to 9 bases. The CDR3 sequence is CASSSGVATNEKLFF. The DNA of the CDR3 is TGCGCCAGCAGCTCCGGAGTTGCAACTAATGAAAAACTGTTTTTT.

The rearrangement links TRBV6-2 or TRBV6-3 to TRBJ1-5; 9 bases are shared with TRBD1. Germline CDR1 reads MNHEY; CDR2 reads SVGEGT. The CDR3 consists of 16 residues. Losses at the gene ends were 6 bases for V and 0 bases for J; bases not matched to a gene: 6. CDR3 sequence reads: CASSRGTGNSNQPQHF. The CDR3 bases are TGTGCCAGCAGCCGCGGGACAGGGAATAGCAATCAGCCCCAGCATTTT.

J is TRBJ1-3 and V is TRBV27, with 9 bases matching TRBD1. Germline CDR1 reads MNHEY; CDR2 reads SMNVEV (reference sequence). After removal of 5 bases from V and 5 bases from J, the junction contained 10 bases not matched to a gene. The CDR3 contains 16 residues. CDR3 protein: CASSPRTGESRNTIYF. CDR3 nucleotides: TGTGCCAGCAGTCCTCGGACAGGGGAGTCGAGAAACACCATATATTTT.

The chain couples TRBV28 to TRBJ2-7; TRBD2 might be the D (6 bases). With 1 base removed from V and 1 base from J, the gap between germline ends came to 17 bases. Germline loops: CDR1 MDHEN, CDR2 SYDVKM. The CDR3 covers 17 residues. The CDR3 loop is CASSLSGVGVGSYEQYF. In DNA form, the CDR3 reads TGTGCCAGCAGTTTATCGGGGGTCGGCGTAGGGTCCTACGAGCAGTACTTC.